This T cell receptor beta chain was found in a study of CD8+CD57+ T cells in acquired aplastic anemia. Study as a whole: DNA recovered from sorted CD4+ and CD8+ cells had a mean of 3.2 ug.

It was genomic DNA that served as the template for profiling TCR beta VDJ and CDR3. TCRdb reprocessed the reads via MiXCR and lists one record per CDR3 protein. The sample yields approximately 470,000 distinct CDR3 sequences, around 32% seen once. This clonotype was picked up many times. Its antigen remains unidentified. Patients chosen for sequencing had CD8+CD57+ cells that had expanded, as shown by flow cytometry. A severe acquired aplastic anemia diagnosis applied to all patients. Study outcomes and limitations: The same twenty-nine CD8+ CDR3 sequences occurred in patients and in controls.

Trimming left V 8 bases short and J 2 bases short, with 16 bases between. The CDR3 covers 14 residues. Looked up from germline, CDR1 is MGHDK and CDR2 is SYGVNS. The chain has TRBV25-1 and TRBJ2-7; the D gene is possibly TRBD1 (5 bases). This clonotype originated in a human donor with aplastic anemia. The sequenced sample consisted of sorted CD4+, CD8+, or CD8+CD57+ T cells (not recorded which) from PBMCs. The CDR3 here is CASSDRIDPYEQYF. CDR3 coding DNA: TGTGCCAGCTCCGACAGAATCGACCCCTACGAGCAGTACTTC.